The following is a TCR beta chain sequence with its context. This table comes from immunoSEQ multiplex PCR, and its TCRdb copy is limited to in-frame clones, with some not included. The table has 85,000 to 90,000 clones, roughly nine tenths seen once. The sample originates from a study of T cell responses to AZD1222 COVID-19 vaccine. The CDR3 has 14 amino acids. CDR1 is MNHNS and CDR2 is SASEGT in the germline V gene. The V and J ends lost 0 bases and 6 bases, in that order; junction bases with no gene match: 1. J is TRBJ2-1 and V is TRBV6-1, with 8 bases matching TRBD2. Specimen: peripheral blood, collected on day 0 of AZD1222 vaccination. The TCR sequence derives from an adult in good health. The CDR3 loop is CASSEAGLGNEQFF. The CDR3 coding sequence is TGTGCCAGCAGTGAAGCGGGACTAGGCAATGAGCAGTTCTTC.